Listed here are 16 T cell receptor beta chains from one sample, sequenced in a study of blood T cell repertoires in COVID-19. Profiling relied on immunoSEQ multiplex PCR, and the TCRdb table lists in-frame clones only, not all of them. The sample has hundreds of thousands of clones, more than 85% seen once. Sequenced sample: peripheral blood. Receptors were obtained from a man between 65 and 80 years old with acute or convalescent COVID-19.

V usage is TRBV6-5 and J usage is TRBJ1-1; D not resolved. Trimming cost V 1 base and J 1 base, with 13 bases left between them. Germline-derived CDR1 and CDR2 are MNHEY and SVGAGI. The length of the CDR3 is 16 residues. CDR3 protein: CASSYLGSHRNTEAFF. CDR3 sequence (DNA): TGTGCCAGCAGTTACTTGGGCAGCCACCGGAACACTGAAGCTTTCTTT.

The chain uses TRBV6-2 or TRBV6-3 and TRBJ1-6; weak D call: TRBD1 (5 bases). Germline CDR1 MNHEY, CDR2 SVGEGT. V was pared by 6 bases and J by 7 bases, with 13 bases between. This CDR3 comprises 14 residues. The chain's CDR3 is CASSPRGKNSPLHF. CDR3 sequence (DNA): TGTGCCAGCAGCCCCCGGGGGAAGAATTCACCCCTCCACTTT.

This chain uses TRBV6-6 with TRBJ1-4; D is unclear. V lost 7 bases, J lost 5 bases, and 8 bases lay in between. Germline-derived CDR1 and CDR2 are MNHNY and SVGAGI (reference sequence). The CDR3 spans 12 residues. The CDR3 bases are TGTGCCAGCACACCGGGGAATGAAAAACTGTTTTTT. Translating it yields CASTPGNEKLFF.

A single count supports this clone. The J gene is TRBJ2-7, the V gene TRBV10-3; the D gene is possibly TRBD1 (5 bases). The CDR3 spans 15 residues. Trimming stripped 0 bases from V and 6 bases from J, with 15 bases between. Germline assignment: CDR1 ENHRY and CDR2 SYGVKD. CDR3 in amino acids: CAISESQGGMTEQYF. DNA for the CDR3: TGTGCCATCAGTGAGTCCCAGGGTGGTATGACCGAGCAGTACTTC.

This chain connects TRBV9 to TRBJ2-3; possibly TRBD2 for D (7 bases). CDR3 size: 12 residues. Per the germline V gene, CDR1 is SGDLS and CDR2 is YYNGEE. V lost 7 bases and J 6 bases, leaving 12 bases between the germline ends. The CDR3 is CASEGGGDTQYF. The CDR3 DNA is TGTGCCAGCGAGGGAGGGGGGGATACGCAGTATTTT. The full variable domain, in which reference TRBV9 and TRBJ2-3 provide the parts outside the CDR3, is DSGVTQTPKHLITATGQRVTLRCSPRSGDLSVYWYQQSLDQGLQFLIQYYNGEERAKGNILERFSAQQFPDLHSELNLSSLELGDSALYFCASEGGGDTQYFGPGTRLTVL.

The chain employs TRBV6-2 or TRBV6-3 and TRBJ1-1, with a tentative D call TRBD1 (6 bases). Trimming stripped 0 bases from V and 1 base from J, with 12 bases between. The CDR3 extends over 16 amino acids. The V gene's germline CDR1 is MNHEY and CDR2 SVGEGT. CDR3 nucleotides: TGTGCCAGCAGTTACTCGACAGGCTCTTCGAACACTGAAGCTTTCTTT. It specifies CASSYSTGSSNTEAFF.

The rearrangement uses TRBV30 and TRBJ2-5, with 9 bases identical to TRBD2. The CDR3 is 16 amino acids. The V segment lost 0 bases and the J segment 3 bases; nucleotides outside the gene matches: 8. Germline lookup yields CDR1 GTSNPN and CDR2 SVGIG (reference sequence). Here the CDR3 reads CAWSVGFRLAEETQYF. The CDR3 bases are TGTGCCTGGAGTGTTGGATTTAGACTAGCGGAAGAGACCCAGTACTTC.

This chain joins TRBV6-5 and TRBJ2-2; D unresolved. The CDR3 is 15 residues long. CDR1 and CDR2 from the germline V gene are MNHEY and SVGAGI. Trimming cost V 2 bases and J 3 bases, with 10 bases left between them. The DNA for the CDR3 is TGTGCCAGCAGTTACCTAATCCCGGACACCGGGGAGCTGTTTTTT. Its protein is CASSYLIPDTGELFF.

The chain employs TRBV5-4 and TRBJ1-4, with TRBD1 matching over 8 bases. Trimming cost V 4 bases and J 6 bases; bases outside gene matches: 5. The CDR3 is 14 residues long. Germline CDR1 and CDR2: SGHNT and YYREEE (reference sequence). Here the CDR3 reads CASSRQGLDEKLFF. CDR3 DNA sequence: TGTGCCAGCAGCCGACAGGGGCTAGATGAAAAACTGTTTTTT.

J is TRBJ2-2 and V is TRBV24-1, with a weak D call TRBD1 (7 bases). The length of the CDR3 is 14 residues. CDR1 and CDR2 (germline): KGHDR, SFDVKD. Trimming removed 11 bases from V and 5 bases from J, with 17 bases in between. The CDR3 coding sequence is TGTGCCATCTCGGGCGGGACAGCGACCGGGGAGCTGTTTTTT. This codes for CAISGGTATGELFF.

This clone was picked up one time. The chain carries TRBV24-1 and TRBJ2-2, with D unresolved. Germline CDR1 and CDR2: KGHDR and SFDVKD. The CDR3 contains 13 residues. The germline V and J ends were trimmed by 5 bases and 2 bases, with 5 bases remaining between them. For the CDR3, the DNA is TGTGCCACCAGTGCGCGAAACACCGGGGAGCTGTTTTTT. Translated: CATSARNTGELFF.

V and J are TRBV7-9 and TRBJ1-3, with 7 bases matching TRBD1. This CDR3 contains 15 residues. Germline assignment: CDR1 SEHNR and CDR2 FQNEAQ (reference sequence). With V trimmed by 5 bases and J by 4 bases, 8 bases remained unmatched. This chain's CDR3 is CASSIGDSSGNTIYF. The CDR3 coding sequence is TGTGCCAGCAGCATCGGGGACAGTTCAGGAAACACCATATATTTT.

The table lists this clone with a few counts. The chain couples TRBV18 to TRBJ1-2, with D maybe TRBD1 (5 bases). The V end lost 6 bases, the J end lost 2 bases, and 16 bases lay between the germline ends. The CDR3 consists of 15 residues. Germline CDR1 and CDR2: KGHSH and LQKENI. CDR3 nucleotides: TGTGCCAGCTCTCCCGGTTCCTCAGGGAACTATGGCTACACCTTC. Residues: CASSPGSSGNYGYTF.

The chain has TRBV7-2 and TRBJ1-1, with 8 positions matching TRBD1. The germline gives CDR1 SGHTA, CDR2 FQGNSA. The V gene end was trimmed by 4 bases and the J gene end by 4 bases; junction bases not matched to a gene: 5. This CDR3 spans 14 amino acids. The CDR3 here is CASSSDRGGTEAFF. For the CDR3, the DNA is TGTGCCAGCAGCTCCGACAGGGGAGGCACTGAAGCTTTCTTT.

This clone is a singleton in its sample. The rearrangement uses TRBV5-4 and TRBJ1-3; no firm D call. V lost 5 bases, J lost 0 bases, and 6 bases lay in between. The CDR3 consists of 13 residues. Germline values: CDR1 SGHNT, CDR2 YYREEE (reference sequence). This CDR3 is CASSLDSGNTIYF. The CDR3 DNA is TGTGCCAGCAGTCTAGACTCTGGAAACACCATATATTTT. Based on the CDR3 plus reference TRBV5-4 and TRBJ1-3, the full variable domain is ETGVTQSPTHLIKTRGQQVTLRCSSQSGHNTVSWYQQALGQGPQFIFQYYREEENGRGNFPPRFSGLQFPNYSSELNVNALELDDSALYLCASSLDSGNTIYFGEGSWLTVV.

This clone was detected a few times. CDR3 in amino acids: CASIYAIGETQYF. CDR3 sequence (DNA): TGTGCCAGCATTTACGCGATTGGTGAGACCCAGTACTTC. This chain uses TRBV2 with TRBJ2-5; D remains unclear. Germline V gene lookup returns CDR1 SNHLY and CDR2 FYNNEI. The V and J ends lost 7 bases and 5 bases respectively, with 14 bases between them. The CDR3 runs to 13 residues.